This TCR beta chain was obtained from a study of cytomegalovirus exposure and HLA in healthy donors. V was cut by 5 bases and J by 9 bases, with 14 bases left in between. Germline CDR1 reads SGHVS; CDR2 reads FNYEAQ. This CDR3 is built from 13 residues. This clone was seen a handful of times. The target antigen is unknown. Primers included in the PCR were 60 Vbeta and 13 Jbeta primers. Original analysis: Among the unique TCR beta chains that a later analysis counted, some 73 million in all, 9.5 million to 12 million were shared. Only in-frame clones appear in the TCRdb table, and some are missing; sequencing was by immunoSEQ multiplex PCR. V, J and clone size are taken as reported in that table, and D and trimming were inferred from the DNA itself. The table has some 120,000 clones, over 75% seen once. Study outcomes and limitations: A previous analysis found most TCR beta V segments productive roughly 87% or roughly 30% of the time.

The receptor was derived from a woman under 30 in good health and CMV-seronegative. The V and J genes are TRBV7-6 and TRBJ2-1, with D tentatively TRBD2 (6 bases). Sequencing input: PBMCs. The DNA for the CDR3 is TGTGCCAGCAGCCATAGTGGGGGGACTGAGCAGTTCTTC. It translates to CASSHSGGTEQFF.